This T cell receptor (beta chain) originates from a study of T cell responses to AZD1222 COVID-19 vaccine. CDR1 SGHNT and CDR2 YYREEE come from the germline V gene (reference sequence). Trimming removed 0 bases at V and 10 bases at J, with 12 bases between. The CDR3 is made up of 13 amino acids. Sequenced by immunoSEQ multiplex PCR; TCRdb stores in-frame clones only, minus some. In the table there are roughly 180,000 clones, about 93% of which are singletons. V and J are TRBV5-4 and TRBJ2-3; D ambiguous. Here the sequenced sample was peripheral blood, taken on day 0 of AZD1222 vaccination. The sequence derives from an adult in good health. The CDR3, as DNA: TGTGCCAGCAGCTTGGACTCTGCCCGGGCGCAGTATTTT. The encoded protein is CASSLDSARAQYF.